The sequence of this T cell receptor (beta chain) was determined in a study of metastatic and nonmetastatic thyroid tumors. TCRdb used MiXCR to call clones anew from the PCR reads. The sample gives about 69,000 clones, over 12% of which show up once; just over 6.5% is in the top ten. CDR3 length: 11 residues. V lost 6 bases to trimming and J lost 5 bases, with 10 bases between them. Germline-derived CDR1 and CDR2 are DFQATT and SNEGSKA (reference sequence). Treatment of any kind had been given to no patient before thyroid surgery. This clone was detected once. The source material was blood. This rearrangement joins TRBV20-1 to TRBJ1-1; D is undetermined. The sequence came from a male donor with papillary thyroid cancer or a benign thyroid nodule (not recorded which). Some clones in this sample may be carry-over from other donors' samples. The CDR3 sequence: CSAKGWTEAFF. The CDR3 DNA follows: TGCAGTGCCAAAGGTTGGACTGAAGCTTTCTTT.